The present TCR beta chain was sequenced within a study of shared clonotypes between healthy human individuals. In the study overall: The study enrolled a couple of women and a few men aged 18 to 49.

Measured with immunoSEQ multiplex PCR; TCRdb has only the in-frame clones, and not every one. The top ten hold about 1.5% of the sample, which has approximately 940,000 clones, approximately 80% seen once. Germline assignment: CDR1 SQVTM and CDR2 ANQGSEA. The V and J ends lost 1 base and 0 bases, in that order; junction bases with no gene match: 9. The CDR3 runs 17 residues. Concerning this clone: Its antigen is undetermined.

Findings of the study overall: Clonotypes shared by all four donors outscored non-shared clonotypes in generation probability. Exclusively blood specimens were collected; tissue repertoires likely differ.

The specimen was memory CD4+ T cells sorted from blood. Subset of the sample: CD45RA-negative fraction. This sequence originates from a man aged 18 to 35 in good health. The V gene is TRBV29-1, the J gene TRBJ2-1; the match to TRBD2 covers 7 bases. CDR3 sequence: CSVEGAGKFNSYNEQFF. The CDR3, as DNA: TGCAGCGTTGAAGGAGCGGGAAAGTTCAACTCCTACAATGAGCAGTTCTTC.